The 10 T cell receptor beta chains below were found in one sample sequenced in a study of T cells in Graves' hyperthyroidism and ophthalmopathy. Amplification of TCR beta CDR3 regions used RNA as the template. Researchers ran a first-round RT-PCR on the TCR CDR3 using the HTBI primer set. TCRdb redid the calling of the multiplex PCR reads with MiXCR, one entry per CDR3 protein. Of 500,000 to 600,000 distinct CDR3 sequences listed, over 35% were seen once; the top ten hold about two fifths. Input material: peripheral blood or thyroid tissue (not recorded which). These TCRs come from an adult woman with Graves' disease, either hyperthyroidism or ophthalmopathy (not recorded which).

This clonotype occurred a few times. The CDR3 DNA reads TGTGCCAGCAGCTTAGGTCTGTCGGGCACTGAAGCTTTCTTT. Amino acid sequence: CASSLGLSGTEAFF. The chain uses TRBV11-2 and TRBJ1-1; D is uncertain. Germline CDR1 SGHAT, CDR2 FQNNGV. Between the trimmed V and J ends, which lost 1 base and 4 bases, there was a span of 10 bases. The CDR3 contains 14 residues.

On this clonotype: A much larger clone differs from this one at a single base, so this may be a read error. This chain's CDR3 is CAISESQTGGAIYF. CDR3 DNA: TGTGCCATCAGTGAGTCGCAAACAGGCGGCGCCATATATTTT. The V and J genes are TRBV10-3 and TRBJ1-3, with D maybe TRBD1 (5 bases). The CDR3 sequence is 14 residues long. Trimming left V 0 bases short and J 11 bases short, with 14 bases between. Germline-derived CDR1 and CDR2 are ENHRY and SYGVKD.

This clonotype has ten or more counts. The rearrangement links TRBV6-6 to TRBJ1-4; no reliable D call. V lost 5 bases and J lost 0, with 10 bases in between. This CDR3 is 15 amino acids long. Germline V CDR1 and CDR2: MNHNY, SVGAGI (reference sequence). As DNA, the CDR3 is TGTGCCAGCAGTCGCAGAAGGACAACTAATGAAAAACTGTTTTTT. It is translated as CASSRRRTTNEKLFF.

As concerns this clonotype: Relative to the germline gene, one junction end is altered; a read error may explain this. V usage is TRBV15 and J usage is TRBJ2-2, with 7 bases aligning to TRBD2. This CDR3 has 15 amino acids. Germline loops: CDR1 LNHNV, CDR2 YYDKDF (reference sequence). The CDR3, as DNA: TGTGCCGCCAGCAGCGACTGGGGGGGCACCGGGGAGCTGTTTTTT. This sequence encodes CAASSDWGGTGELFF.

The chain couples TRBV7-9 to TRBJ2-7, with D perhaps TRBD2 (6 bases). The ends were cut back, 8 bases at V and 1 base at J, with 12 bases in the middle. The CDR3 runs to 13 residues. In germline, CDR1 is SEHNR, CDR2 FQNEAQ (reference sequence). CDR3 DNA sequence: TGTGCCAGCGGAGGGCAGGCGTCCTACGAGCAGTACTTC. It is translated as CASGGQASYEQYF.

V gene TRBV7-9 combines with J gene TRBJ1-1, with a possible D match to TRBD1 (6 bases). The CDR3 totals 16 residues. V lost 3 bases to trimming and J lost 2 bases, with 16 bases between them. Per the germline V gene, CDR1 is SEHNR and CDR2 is FQNEAQ (reference sequence). The CDR3 DNA follows: TGTGCCAGCAGCTTGGGGGGAGGGGGGGGAAACACTGAAGCTTTCTTT. This sequence encodes CASSLGGGGGNTEAFF.

Notes on this clonotype: One end of the junction does not line up with germline, which may come from a read error. The gene calls are TRBV5-1 and TRBJ1-4; the D gene is possibly TRBD1 (5 bases). Germline CDR1 is SGHRS and CDR2 is YFSETQ. The CDR3 has 16 amino acids. CDR3 protein: CASSLGTTKGLGCLFF. The CDR3 DNA reads TGTGCCAGCAGCTTGGGCACGACTAAGGGGCTAGGATGCCTGTTTTTT. The variable domain in full, with the rest retrieved from reference TRBV5-1 and TRBJ1-4, is KAGVTQTPRYLIKTRGQQVTLSCSPISGHRSVSWYQQTPGQGLQFLFEYFSETQRNKGNFPGRFSGRQFSNSRSEMNVSTLELGDSALYLCASSLGTTKGLGCLFFGSGTQLSVL.

The rearrangement links TRBV7-2 to TRBJ2-7; no clear D. CDR3 size: 12 residues. Germline V gives CDR1 SGHTA, CDR2 FQGNSA. Between the trimmed V and J ends, which lost 7 bases and 3 bases, there was a span of 10 bases. The CDR3 here is CASTRYNYEQYF. The CDR3 nucleotides are TGTGCCAGCACCCGGTACAACTACGAGCAGTACTTC.

V and J are TRBV5-1 and TRBJ1-1; D not certain. V lost 0 bases and J lost 4, with 7 bases in between. The CDR3 is 13 amino acids. Per germline, CDR1 SGHRS and CDR2 YFSETQ. The CDR3 DNA reads TGCGCCAGCAGCTTGGGGGCTCCCACTGAAGCTTTCTTT. Translating gives CASSLGAPTEAFF.

This clonotype was counted ten times or more. This chain links TRBV7-9 with TRBJ2-5; D may be TRBD1 (6 bases). The CDR3 length is 15 residues. V lost 2 bases and J 5 bases, leaving 15 bases between the germline ends. Germline V gene lookup returns CDR1 SEHNR and CDR2 FQNEAQ (reference sequence). This CDR3 is CASSLSEGGGETQYF. Here the CDR3 DNA reads TGTGCCAGCAGCTTATCCGAAGGGGGTGGGGAGACCCAGTACTTC.